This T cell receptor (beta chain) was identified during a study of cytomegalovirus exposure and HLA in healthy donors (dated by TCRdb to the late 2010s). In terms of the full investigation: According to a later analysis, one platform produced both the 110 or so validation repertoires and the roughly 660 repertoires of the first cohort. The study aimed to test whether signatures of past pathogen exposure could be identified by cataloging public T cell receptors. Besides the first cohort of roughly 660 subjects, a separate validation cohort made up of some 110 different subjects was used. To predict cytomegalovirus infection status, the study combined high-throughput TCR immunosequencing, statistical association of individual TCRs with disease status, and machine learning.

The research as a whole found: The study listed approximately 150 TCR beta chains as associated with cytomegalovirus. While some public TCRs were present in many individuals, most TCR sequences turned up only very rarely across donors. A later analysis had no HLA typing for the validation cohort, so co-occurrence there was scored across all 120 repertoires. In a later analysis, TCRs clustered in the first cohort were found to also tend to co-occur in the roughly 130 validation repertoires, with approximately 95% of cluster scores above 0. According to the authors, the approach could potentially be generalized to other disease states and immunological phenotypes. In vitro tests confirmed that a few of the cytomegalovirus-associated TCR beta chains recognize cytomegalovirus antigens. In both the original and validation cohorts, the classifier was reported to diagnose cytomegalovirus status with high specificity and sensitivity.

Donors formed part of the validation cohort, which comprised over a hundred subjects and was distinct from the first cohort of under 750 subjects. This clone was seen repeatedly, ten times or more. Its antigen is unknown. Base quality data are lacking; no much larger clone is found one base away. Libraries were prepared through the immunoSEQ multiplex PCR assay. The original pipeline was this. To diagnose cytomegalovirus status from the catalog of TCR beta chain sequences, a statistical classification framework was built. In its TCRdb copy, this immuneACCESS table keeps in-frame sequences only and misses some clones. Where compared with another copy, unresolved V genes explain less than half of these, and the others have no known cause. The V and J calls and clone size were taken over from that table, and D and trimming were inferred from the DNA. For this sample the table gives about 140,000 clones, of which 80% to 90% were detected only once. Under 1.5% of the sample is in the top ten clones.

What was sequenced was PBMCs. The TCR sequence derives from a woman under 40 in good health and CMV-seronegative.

The CDR3 here reads CASSESRETDTQYF. Read as DNA, the sequence is TGTGCCAGCAGTGAGTCGCGGGAAACAGATACGCAGTATTTT. The V gene is TRBV6-4 and the J gene is TRBJ2-3; a tentative D call is TRBD2 (6 bases match). From the cysteine through the phenylalanine, the CDR3 covers 14 amino acids. Left in the record is the CDR3 DNA by itself, 42 bases read in frame from the first base. CDR1 and CDR2 were assigned from the germline V gene as MRHNA and SNTAGT. The junction shows trimming of 3 bases on V and 3 bases on J, plus 10 bases between the germline ends.